These T cell receptor beta chains were read from a single sample in a study of shared clonotypes between healthy human individuals. Here immunoSEQ multiplex PCR was the method, and the copy in TCRdb shows in-frame clones only, minus some. The data contain roughly 2.6 million clones, over 85% of them singletons. Sequenced sample: naive CD4+ T cells sorted from blood. The receptors here all came from a man between 18 and 35 years old in good health. The CDR3 runs from the conserved cysteine through the conserved F or W. D genes are given only for firm matches.

TRBJ2-3 | TRBV2 | TRBD2 | TGTGCCAGCAGTGATCGTTTAGCGGGGGGCACCACAGATACGCAGTATTTT | CASSDRLAGGTTDTQYF
TRBJ2-3 | TRBV6-5 | TRBD1 | TGTGCCAGCAGGACAGGGGGCACAGATACGCAGTATTTT | CASRTGGTDTQYF
TRBJ2-1 | TRBV5-4 | TRBD1 | TGTGCCAGCATCTTAGACAGGGTGGGGGATGAGCAGTTCTTC | CASILDRVGDEQFF
TRBJ2-7 | TRBV7-9 | - | TGTGCCAGCAGCTTAGGGGCCGGGGGCTCCTACGAGCAGTACTTC | CASSLGAGGSYEQYF
TRBJ2-5 | TRBV5-1 | TRBD2 | TGCGCAAGCGGGACTCAAGAGACCCAGTACTTC | CASGTQETQYF
TRBJ2-5 | TRBV7-9 | TRBD1 | TGTGCCAGCAGCGGGGGACAGGTGATAGGAGAGACCCAGTACTTC | CASSGGQVIGETQYF
TRBJ1-1 | TRBV6-5 | - | TGTGCCAGCAGTTTAGGGCTCCAGAACACTGAAGCTTTCTTT | CASSLGLQNTEAFF
TRBJ1-5 | TRBV5-6 | TRBD1 | TGTGCCAGCAGCCGGACAGGGGGAGATCAGCCCCAGCATTTT | CASSRTGGDQPQHF
TRBJ2-7 | TRBV6-1 | TRBD2 | TGTGCCAGCAGGGGACTAGCTTCAAGCTCCTACGAGCAGTACTTC | CASRGLASSSYEQYF
TRBJ2-7 | TRBV6-6 | - | TGTGCCAGCAGTGGGGTCCGGGCCCGAGGCGACGAGCAGTACTTC | CASSGVRARGDEQYF
TRBJ2-7 | TRBV5-1 | - | TGCGCCAGCAGCCCGGACTCTCGGGACGAGCAGTACTTC | CASSPDSRDEQYF
TRBJ1-2 | TRBV19 | - | TGTGCCAGTTCATCAGGGGCCCTTTCTGTCAGGAATGGCTACACCTTC | CASSSGALSVRNGYTF
TRBJ1-5 | TRBV5-8 | - | TGTGCCAGCAGCCCCTTGGTTAACCAGCCCCAGCATTTT | CASSPLVNQPQHF
TRBJ2-1 | TRBV4-1 | - | TGCGCCAGCAGCAAAGATATCATCCTAGCGGAGCAGTTCTTC | CASSKDIILAEQFF
TRBJ1-2 | TRBV5-1 | - | TGCGCCAGCAGCTTGCGGGCAGGGGCGGATTATGGCTACACCTTC | CASSLRAGADYGYTF
TRBJ2-3 | TRBV7-2 | - | TGTGCCAGCAGCTTATGGGGATACAAAGATACGCAGTATTTT | CASSLWGYKDTQYF
TRBJ1-5 | TRBV10-1 | - | TGCGCCAGCAGTGCAGGGTGGAATCAGCCCCAGCATTTT | CASSAGWNQPQHF